The 12 T cell receptor beta chains below all came from one sample that was sequenced in a study of graft-versus-host responses after intestinal transplantation. The antigens of these receptors remain unknown. Produced via immunoSEQ multiplex PCR; TCRdb's table is partial and in-frame only. This table holds about 93,000 clones, around 80% found once. Sequencing used unstimulated CD4+ T cells sorted from spleen or lymph node cells, obtained before intestinal transplant. These TCRs come from a human donor who received an intestinal transplant.

This clone occurred once. The chain employs TRBV2 and TRBJ2-3, with D perhaps TRBD2 (5 bases). Trimming removed 8 bases from V and 2 bases from J, with 11 bases in between. Looked up from germline, CDR1 is SNHLY and CDR2 is FYNNEI. The CDR3 is 13 residues long. For the CDR3, the DNA is TGTGCCAGCCCAGCGGCTATCACAGATACGCAGTATTTT. This translates into CASPAAITDTQYF.

The rearrangement uses TRBV9 and TRBJ2-1, with TRBD2 identical over 7 bases. V lost 4 bases and J lost 4; bases outside the gene matches: 5. The germline V gene has CDR1 SGDLS and CDR2 YYNGEE. This CDR3 has 14 residues. The CDR3 sequence: CASSPRLAYNEQFF. DNA of the CDR3: TGTGCCAGCAGCCCTAGACTAGCTTACAATGAGCAGTTCTTC.

This chain joins TRBV6-5 and TRBJ2-3, with TRBD2 matching over 7 bases. The CDR3 covers 10 residues. CDR1 MNHEY and CDR2 SVGAGI come from the germline V gene. V trimming: 10 bases; J trimming: 6 bases; junction bases outside the gene matches: 1. The CDR3 DNA sequence: TGTGCCATCGGGGGGGATACGCAGTATTTT. Translation: CAIGGDTQYF.

V and J are TRBV28 and TRBJ1-2, with 11 bases identical to TRBD1. Germline V CDR1 and CDR2: MDHEN, SYDVKM. J was trimmed by 4 bases and V by 6 bases; bases with no gene match: 10. The CDR3 spans 16 residues. CDR3 in DNA: TGTGCCAGCAGCCCAAATGGACAGGGGGCGGGCTATGGCTACACCTTC. This gives the protein CASSPNGQGAGYGYTF.

CDR3 in amino acids: CASSQGYGGRNTEAFF. The CDR3 region has the DNA TGCGCCAGCAGCCAAGGTTACGGGGGGCGGAACACTGAAGCTTTCTTT. The rearrangement uses TRBV4-1 and TRBJ1-1, with D perhaps matching TRBD1 (6 bases). The CDR3 is made up of 16 amino acids. Germline CDR1 MGHRA, CDR2 YSYEKL. The ends were cut back, 1 base at V and 1 base at J, with 13 bases in the middle.

The V gene is TRBV28, the J gene TRBJ2-4, with TRBD1 matching over 11 bases. Losses at the gene ends were 5 bases for V and 8 bases for J; bases not matched to a gene: 8. Germline-derived CDR1 and CDR2 are MDHEN and SYDVKM. The CDR3 consists of 15 residues. In DNA, the CDR3 is TGTGCCAGCAGTCCCCGGGACAGGGGGGCGGACATTCAGTACTTC. This encodes CASSPRDRGADIQYF.

This chain joins TRBV7-2 and TRBJ2-7; maybe TRBD2 (6 bases). V lost 0 bases and J lost 3, with 9 bases in between. The CDR3 covers 14 residues. Germline V gene lookup returns CDR1 SGHTA and CDR2 FQGNSA. The CDR3 DNA follows: TGTGCCAGCAGCTTAGCCGGGGGAGGCTACGAGCAGTACTTC. Translation gives CASSLAGGGYEQYF.

The chain has TRBV4-1 and TRBJ2-5; 8 bases align to TRBD1. Germline V gives CDR1 MGHRA, CDR2 YSYEKL. V shed 0 bases, J shed 4 bases, and the junction held 7 bases outside the gene matches. CDR3 length equals 16 residues. The CDR3, as DNA: TGCGCCAGCAGCCAAGAAGGGACAGGAAAGGGAGAGACCCAGTACTTC. Its translation is CASSQEGTGKGETQYF.

The chain employs TRBV6-5 and TRBJ1-5, with 7 nucleotides matching TRBD1. This CDR3 has 15 amino acids. V was pared by 6 bases and J by 0 bases, with 5 bases of the junction left unmatched. Per the germline V gene, CDR1 is MNHEY and CDR2 is SVGAGI. The CDR3 DNA sequence: TGTGCCAGCAGATTAGGGACAGCTAGCAATCAGCCCCAGCATTTT. Amino acid sequence: CASRLGTASNQPQHF.

V and J are TRBV28 and TRBJ2-2; TRBD1 matches 9 bases. Germline V gives CDR1 MDHEN, CDR2 SYDVKM. V lost 6 bases and J lost 1; bases outside the gene matches: 3. The CDR3 contains 15 residues. The CDR3 sequence: CASSPGQGNTGELFF. The CDR3 DNA reads TGTGCCAGCAGCCCGGGACAGGGGAACACCGGGGAGCTGTTTTTT. Combining the CDR3 with reference TRBV28 and TRBJ2-2 gives the whole variable domain DVKVTQSSRYLVKRTGEKVFLECVQDMDHENMFWYRQDPGLGLRLIYFSYDVKMKEKGDIPEGYSVSREKKERFSLILESASTNQTSMYLCASSPGQGNTGELFFGEGSRLTVL.

The J gene is TRBJ1-4, the V gene TRBV6-1; tentatively, D is TRBD1 (6 bases). This CDR3 has 14 amino acids. Trimming shortened V by 6 bases and J by 4 bases, and 12 bases separated the two germline ends. Germline V CDR1 and CDR2: MNHNS, SASEGT. DNA for the CDR3: TGTGCCAGCAGAGTGGGAGGGGGTAATGAAAAACTGTTTTTT. Translating it yields CASRVGGGNEKLFF.

This clone was recorded only once. The chain joins TRBV4-2 to TRBJ2-5; 9 bases align to TRBD2. CDR3 size: 15 residues. Trimming removed 1 base from V and 2 bases from J; junction bases left unmatched: 2. Germline CDR1 and CDR2: LGHNA and YNFKEQ. The CDR3 spells CASSQGTSEQETQYF. The CDR3 nucleotides are TGTGCCAGCAGCCAAGGGACTAGCGAGCAAGAGACCCAGTACTTC.